These T cell receptor beta chains were read from a single sample in a study of shared clonotypes between healthy human individuals. The repertoire was sequenced with immunoSEQ multiplex PCR; TCRdb's copy has only in-frame clones and lacks some. The data show 2,500,000 or so clones, under 95% seen once. Sample: naive CD4+ T cells from PBMCs. The receptors were gathered from a young man in good health. Some clones in this sample may be carry-over from other donors' samples. CDR3s include the opening cysteine and the closing phenylalanine or tryptophan. D genes are given only for firm matches. Rows give clone size only sometimes, using once, few, many, or a class for an expanded clone.

d_call	clone_size	v_call	j_call	cdr3_nt	cdr3_aa
TRBD2	-	TRBV28	TRBJ2-7	TGTGCCAGCAGTGGGGCGCTCGGGGGGGGAAGGAACTTC	CASSGALGGGRNF
-	-	TRBV7-3	TRBJ2-5	TGTGCCAGCAGCCCGGGTAGGCTCGGGGAGACCCAGTACTTC	CASSPGRLGETQYF
-	-	TRBV11-1	TRBJ2-5	TGTGCCAGCAGCCCCCAAGATTTGATCGAGACCCAGTACTTC	CASSPQDLIETQYF
TRBD2	-	TRBV4-3	TRBJ2-7	TGCGCCAGCAGCCAAGGTTTGAGGGGACTAGCGGGAGGGATCTACGAGCAGTACTTC	CASSQGLRGLAGGIYEQYF
-	-	TRBV6-6	TRBJ1-3	TGTGCCAGCAGTTACGGACTCTTCTCGACAGGAAACACCATATATTTT	CASSYGLFSTGNTIYF
TRBD2	-	TRBV6-6	TRBJ2-4	TGTGCCAGCAGTTCACGCGGGACTAGCGGGATTCAGTACTTC	CASSSRGTSGIQYF
-	-	TRBV18	TRBJ1-2	TGTGCCAGCTCACCTACCCGGGGTGATGGCTACACCTTC	CASSPTRGDGYTF
-	-	TRBV7-2	TRBJ2-2	TGTGCCAGCAGCTTAGGGGTCGTGGCCGGGGAGCTGTTTTTT	CASSLGVVAGELFF
-	-	TRBV30	TRBJ1-1	TGTGCCTGGAGGCCCAGGGCGCGGAACACTGAAGCTTTCTTT	CAWRPRARNTEAFF
TRBD1	-	TRBV2	TRBJ2-6	TGTGCCAGCAGTGAACGGGCAGGGGGCATCACTGGGGCCAACGTCCTGACTTTC	CASSERAGGITGANVLTF
-	-	TRBV10-3	TRBJ1-1	TGTGCCATCAGTCTCGGGGAGAACACTGAAGCTTTCTTT	CAISLGENTEAFF
-	-	TRBV27	TRBJ2-7	TGTGCCAGCCCTTGCCCCCACTTC	CASPCPHF
TRBD2	-	TRBV28	TRBJ2-5	TGTGCCAGCAGTTTTCTAGCGGGAGTTCGGTCAGAGACCCAGTACTTC	CASSFLAGVRSETQYF
-	-	TRBV11-2	TRBJ2-2	TGTGCCAGCAGCCCTCCAGGGGAGCTGTTTTTT	CASSPPGELFF
-	once	TRBV25-1	TRBJ1-6	TGTGCCAGCAGTGAGAACTATAATTCACCCCTCCACTTT	CASSENYNSPLHF
-	-	TRBV5-5	TRBJ1-1	TGTGCCAGCAGCGGGTCTTCTTGGGGGGACACTGAAGCTTTCTTT	CASSGSSWGDTEAFF
-	-	TRBV7-9	TRBJ1-5	TGTGCCAGCAGCTTAAATAGCAATCAGCCCCAGCATTTT	CASSLNSNQPQHF
-	-	TRBV2	TRBJ1-5	TGTGCCAGCATGGGTGGGTTCAATCAGCCCCAGCATTTT	CASMGGFNQPQHF
-	-	TRBV28	TRBJ1-4	TGTGCCAGCACCGACCGTCGGACTGGACGAGGGGAACTGTTTTTT	CASTDRRTGRGELFF
-	-	TRBV27	TRBJ2-7	TGTGCCAGCAGCCCAACGGACCGCGCCTACGAGCAGTACTTC	CASSPTDRAYEQYF
TRBD1	-	TRBV9	TRBJ1-3	TGTGCCAGCAGCGTAGAAAACAGGGGAGGAAACACCATATATTTT	CASSVENRGGNTIYF
-	-	TRBV28	TRBJ1-1	TGTGCCAGCACCCAACCACAGGGAGTAGGGACTGAAGCTTTCTTT	CASTQPQGVGTEAFF